Following are 8 T cell receptor beta chains from one sample sequenced in a study of cytomegalovirus exposure and HLA in healthy donors. The PCR ran on 60 Vbeta and 13 Jbeta primers. TCRdb keeps only in-frame clones here, not all; method: immunoSEQ multiplex PCR. The table lists fewer than 110,000 clones, 60% to 85% of them singletons. Sequencing was performed on PBMCs. These receptors originate from a middle-aged man in good health and CMV-seronegative.

This chain joins TRBV30 and TRBJ1-4; 7 bases fit TRBD1. The CDR3 length is 15 residues. Trimming took 6 bases from V and 4 from J; bases not matched to a gene: 11. In germline, CDR1 is GTSNPN, CDR2 SVGIG (reference sequence). This chain's CDR3 is CACNPDRRYNEKLFF. The CDR3 region has the DNA TGTGCCTGCAACCCGGACAGGCGCTATAATGAAAAACTGTTTTTT.

The chain carries TRBV7-9 and TRBJ2-7, with TRBD1 matching 7 bases. The CDR3 loop spans 14 amino acids. The germline CDR1 and CDR2 sequences are SEHNR and FQNEAQ (reference sequence). With V trimmed by 3 bases and J by 3 bases, 5 bases remained unmatched. The CDR3 coding sequence is TGTGCCAGCAGCTTGGAAGGGGGCTACTACGAGCAGTACTTC. Translation gives CASSLEGGYYEQYF.

The chain employs TRBV7-2 and TRBJ2-1, with TRBD2 matching 14 bases. With 1 base clipped from V and 6 bases from J, the junction kept 2 bases outside the gene matches. CDR1 SGHTA and CDR2 FQGNSA come from the germline V gene. This CDR3 contains 16 residues. DNA of the CDR3: TGTGCCAGCAGCTTAGATGGACTAGCGGGAGGCAATGAGCAGTTCTTC. Its translation: CASSLDGLAGGNEQFF.

This clone was observed a single time. This chain joins TRBV5-1 and TRBJ2-2; 7 positions match TRBD1. Germline V gene lookup returns CDR1 SGHRS and CDR2 YFSETQ. The V gene end was trimmed by 2 bases and the J gene end by 4 bases; junction bases not matched to a gene: 8. This CDR3 contains 16 residues. The CDR3 sequence: CASSFGGQVGTGELFF. CDR3 coding DNA: TGCGCCAGCAGCTTCGGTGGACAGGTTGGCACCGGGGAGCTGTTTTTT. Drawing the rest from reference TRBV5-1 and TRBJ2-2, the complete variable domain is KAGVTQTPRYLIKTRGQQVTLSCSPISGHRSVSWYQQTPGQGLQFLFEYFSETQRNKGNFPGRFSGRQFSNSRSEMNVSTLELGDSALYLCASSFGGQVGTGELFFGEGSRLTVL.

This chain links TRBV30 with TRBJ1-2; D is possibly TRBD1 (6 bases). V dropped 0 bases and J dropped 8 bases, with 13 bases sitting between them. The CDR3 runs 13 residues. Germline CDR1 GTSNPN, CDR2 SVGIG (reference sequence). CDR3 coding DNA: TGTGCCTGGAGTGTATTACAGGGTGGAGGCTACACCTTC. Amino acids: CAWSVLQGGGYTF.

The chain links TRBV30 to TRBJ2-7, with 8 bases matching TRBD1. From germline, CDR1 is GTSNPN and CDR2 SVGIG (reference sequence). J lost 2 bases, V lost 3 bases, and 3 bases had no gene match. The CDR3 runs to 13 residues. The chain's CDR3 is CAWSLQGAYEQYF. The CDR3 bases are TGTGCCTGGAGCCTACAGGGGGCCTACGAGCAGTACTTC.

V is TRBV10-2 and J is TRBJ1-1; TRBD1 agrees at 7 bases. With V trimmed by 8 bases and J by 3 bases, 9 bases remained unmatched. The CDR3 sequence is 14 residues long. The germline V gene encodes CDR1 WSHSY and CDR2 SAAADI. This chain's CDR3 is CASFTGEEHTEAFF. The CDR3 nucleotides are TGCGCCAGCTTTACAGGGGAAGAACACACTGAAGCTTTCTTT.

The chain has TRBV9 and TRBJ1-1, with D perhaps TRBD1 (5 bases). This CDR3 has 16 amino acids. The germline V gene has CDR1 SGDLS and CDR2 YYNGEE. V lost 4 bases and J 3 bases, leaving 19 bases between the germline ends. The chain's CDR3 is CASSPGTASGDTEAFF. The CDR3, as DNA: TGTGCCAGCAGCCCGGGAACAGCCTCGGGGGACACTGAAGCTTTCTTT. The whole variable domain, filled in from reference TRBV9 and TRBJ1-1, reads DSGVTQTPKHLITATGQRVTLRCSPRSGDLSVYWYQQSLDQGLQFLIQYYNGEERAKGNILERFSAQQFPDLHSELNLSSLELGDSALYFCASSPGTASGDTEAFFGQGTRLTVV.